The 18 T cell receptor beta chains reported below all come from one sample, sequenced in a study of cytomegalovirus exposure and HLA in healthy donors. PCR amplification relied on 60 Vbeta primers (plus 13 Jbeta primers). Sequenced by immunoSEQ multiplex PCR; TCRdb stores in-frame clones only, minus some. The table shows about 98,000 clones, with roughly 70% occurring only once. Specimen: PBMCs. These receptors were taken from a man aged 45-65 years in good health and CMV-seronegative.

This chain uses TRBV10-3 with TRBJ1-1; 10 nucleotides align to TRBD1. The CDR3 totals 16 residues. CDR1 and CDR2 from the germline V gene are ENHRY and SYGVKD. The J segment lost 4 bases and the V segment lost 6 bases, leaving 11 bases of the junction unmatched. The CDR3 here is CAISLDRGRGGTEAFF. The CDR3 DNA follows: TGTGCCATCAGCCTTGACAGGGGGCGCGGTGGCACTGAAGCTTTCTTT.

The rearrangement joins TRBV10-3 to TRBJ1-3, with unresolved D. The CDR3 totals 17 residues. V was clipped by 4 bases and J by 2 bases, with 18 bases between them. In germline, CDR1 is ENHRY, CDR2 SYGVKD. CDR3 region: CAISGSPAGKAGNTIYF. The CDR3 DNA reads TGTGCCATCAGTGGGTCCCCGGCGGGCAAAGCTGGAAACACCATATATTTT.

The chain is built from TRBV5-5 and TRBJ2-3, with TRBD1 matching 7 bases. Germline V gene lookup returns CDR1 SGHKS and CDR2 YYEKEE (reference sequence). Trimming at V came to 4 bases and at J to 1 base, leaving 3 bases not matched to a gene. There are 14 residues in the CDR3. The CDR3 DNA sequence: TGTGCCAGCAGCCCCGGACAGGGCACAGATACGCAGTATTTT. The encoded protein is CASSPGQGTDTQYF.

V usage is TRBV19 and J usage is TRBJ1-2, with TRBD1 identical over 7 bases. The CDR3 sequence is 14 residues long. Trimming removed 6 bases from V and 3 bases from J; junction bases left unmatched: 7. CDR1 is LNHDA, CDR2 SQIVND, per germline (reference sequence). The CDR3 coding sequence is TGTGCCAGTAGGAGGGACAGTATTTACTATGGCTACACCTTC. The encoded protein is CASRRDSIYYGYTF.

CDR3 in DNA: TGTGCCAGCAGCTTAGTCGCCTATAGGGGTTTACCGTCCGAGCAGTACTTC. This sequence encodes CASSLVAYRGLPSEQYF. The chain carries TRBV13 and TRBJ2-7, with D possibly being TRBD1 (5 bases). CDR1 is PRHDT and CDR2 is FYEKMQ in the germline V gene (reference sequence). The CDR3 is 17 amino acids. Deletions cut 1 base from V and 6 bases from J, with 22 bases between.

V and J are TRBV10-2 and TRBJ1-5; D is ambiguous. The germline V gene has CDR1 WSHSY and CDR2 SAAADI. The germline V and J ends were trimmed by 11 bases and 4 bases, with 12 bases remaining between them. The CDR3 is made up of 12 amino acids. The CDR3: CASTSGNQPQHF. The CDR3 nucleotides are TGCGCCTCAACTTCGGGTAATCAGCCCCAGCATTTT.

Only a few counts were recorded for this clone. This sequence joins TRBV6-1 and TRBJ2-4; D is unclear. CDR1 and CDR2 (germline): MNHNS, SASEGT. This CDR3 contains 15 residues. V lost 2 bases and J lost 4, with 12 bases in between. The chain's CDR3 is CASSESRQVKNIQYF. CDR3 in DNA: TGTGCCAGCAGTGAAAGTCGGCAGGTAAAAAACATTCAGTACTTC.

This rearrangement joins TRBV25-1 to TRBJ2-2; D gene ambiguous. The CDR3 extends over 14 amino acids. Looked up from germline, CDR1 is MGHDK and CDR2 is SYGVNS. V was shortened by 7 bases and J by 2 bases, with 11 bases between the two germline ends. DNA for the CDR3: TGTGCCAGCACCCACACGTTAAACACCGGGGAGCTGTTTTTT. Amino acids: CASTHTLNTGELFF.

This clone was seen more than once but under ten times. CDR3 amino acids: CASSSGQGMGAEAFF. CDR3 DNA sequence: TGTGCCAGCAGCTCCGGACAGGGGATGGGGGCTGAAGCTTTCTTT. The chain has TRBV27 and TRBJ1-1, with 9 bases identical to TRBD1. Germline V gene data show CDR1 as MNHEY and CDR2 as SMNVEV (reference sequence). Germline trimming cut 6 bases from V and 6 bases from J; bases unmatched to any gene: 11. The CDR3 has 15 residues.

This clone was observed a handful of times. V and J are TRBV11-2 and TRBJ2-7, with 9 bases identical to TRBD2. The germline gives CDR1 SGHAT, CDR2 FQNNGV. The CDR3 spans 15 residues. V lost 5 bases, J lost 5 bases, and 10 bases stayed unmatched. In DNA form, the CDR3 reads TGTGCCAGCAGCCAGGGAATAGCGGGAGTCCACGAGCAGTACTTC. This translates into CASSQGIAGVHEQYF.

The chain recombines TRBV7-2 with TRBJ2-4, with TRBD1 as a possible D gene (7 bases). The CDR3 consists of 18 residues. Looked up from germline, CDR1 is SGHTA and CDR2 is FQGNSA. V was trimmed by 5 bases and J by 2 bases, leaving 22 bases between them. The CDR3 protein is CASSPTGAGRSTKNIQYF. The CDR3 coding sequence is TGTGCCAGCAGCCCCACAGGGGCGGGGAGGTCGACCAAAAACATTCAGTACTTC.

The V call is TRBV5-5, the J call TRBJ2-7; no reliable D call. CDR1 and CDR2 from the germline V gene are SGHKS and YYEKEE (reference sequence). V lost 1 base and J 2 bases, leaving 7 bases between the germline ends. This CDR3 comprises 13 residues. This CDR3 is CASSLNLPYEQYF. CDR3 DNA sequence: TGTGCCAGCAGCTTGAATCTCCCCTACGAGCAGTACTTC.

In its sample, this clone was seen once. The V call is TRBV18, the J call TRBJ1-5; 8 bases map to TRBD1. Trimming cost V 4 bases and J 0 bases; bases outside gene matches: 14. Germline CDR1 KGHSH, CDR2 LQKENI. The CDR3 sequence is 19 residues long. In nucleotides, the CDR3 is TGTGCCAGCTCACTGCAGGACAGGGACGCCCCATATAGCAATCAGCCCCAGCATTTT. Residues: CASSLQDRDAPYSNQPQHF.

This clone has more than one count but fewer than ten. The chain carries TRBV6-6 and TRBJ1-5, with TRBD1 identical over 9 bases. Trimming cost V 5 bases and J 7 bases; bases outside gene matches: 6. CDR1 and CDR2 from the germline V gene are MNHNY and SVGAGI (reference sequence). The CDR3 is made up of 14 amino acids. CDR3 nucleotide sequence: TGTGCCAGCAGTCCACAGGGGGCCAGCCAGCCCCAGCATTTT. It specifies CASSPQGASQPQHF.

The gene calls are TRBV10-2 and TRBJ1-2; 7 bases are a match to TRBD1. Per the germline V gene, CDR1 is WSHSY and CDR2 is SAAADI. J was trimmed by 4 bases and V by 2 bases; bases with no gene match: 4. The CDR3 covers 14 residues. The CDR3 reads CASSEGDRPYGYTF. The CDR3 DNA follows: TGCGCCAGCAGTGAGGGGGACAGACCCTATGGCTACACCTTC.

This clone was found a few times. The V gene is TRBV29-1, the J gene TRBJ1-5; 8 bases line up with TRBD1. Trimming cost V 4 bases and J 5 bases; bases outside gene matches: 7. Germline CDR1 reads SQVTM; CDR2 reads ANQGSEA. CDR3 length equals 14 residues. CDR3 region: CSVVGQGLDQPQHF. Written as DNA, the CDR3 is TGCAGCGTTGTCGGACAGGGCCTGGATCAGCCCCAGCATTTT. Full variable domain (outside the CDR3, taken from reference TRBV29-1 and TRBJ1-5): SAVISQKPSRDICQRGTSLTIQCQVDSQVTMMFWYRQQPGQSLTLIATANQGSEATYESGFVIDKFPISRPNLTFSTLTVSNMSPEDSSIYLCSVVGQGLDQPQHFGDGTRLSIL.

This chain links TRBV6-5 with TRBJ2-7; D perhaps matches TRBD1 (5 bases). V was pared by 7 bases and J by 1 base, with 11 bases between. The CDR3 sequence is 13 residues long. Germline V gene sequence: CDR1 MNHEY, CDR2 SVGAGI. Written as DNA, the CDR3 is TGTGCCAGCACCTTGACAGCTTCCTACGAGCAGTACTTC. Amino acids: CASTLTASYEQYF.

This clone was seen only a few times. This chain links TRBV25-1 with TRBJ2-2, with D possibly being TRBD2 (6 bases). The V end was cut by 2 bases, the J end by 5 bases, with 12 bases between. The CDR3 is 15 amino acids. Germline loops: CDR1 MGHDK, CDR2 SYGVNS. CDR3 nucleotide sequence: TGTGCCAGCAGTGAAGCTCGACGGGGGACCGGGGAGCTGTTTTTT. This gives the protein CASSEARRGTGELFF.